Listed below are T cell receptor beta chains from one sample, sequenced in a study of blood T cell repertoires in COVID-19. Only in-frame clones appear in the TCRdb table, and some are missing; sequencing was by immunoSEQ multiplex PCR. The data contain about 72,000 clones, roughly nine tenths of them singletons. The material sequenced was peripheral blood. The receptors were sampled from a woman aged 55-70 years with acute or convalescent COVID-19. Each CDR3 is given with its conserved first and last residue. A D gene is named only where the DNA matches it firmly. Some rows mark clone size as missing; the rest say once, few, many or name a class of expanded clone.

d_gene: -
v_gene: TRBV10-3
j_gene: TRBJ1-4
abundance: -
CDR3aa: CAISEIASDRNNEKLFF
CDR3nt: TGTGCCATCAGTGAAATAGCCTCGGACAGAAACAATGAAAAACTGTTTTTT

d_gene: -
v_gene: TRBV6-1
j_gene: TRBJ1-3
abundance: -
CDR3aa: CASSENGSGNTIYF
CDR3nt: TGTGCCAGCAGTGAAAACGGCTCTGGAAACACCATATATTTT

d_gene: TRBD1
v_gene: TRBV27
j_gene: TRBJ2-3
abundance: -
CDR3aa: CASRSRGQPDTQYF
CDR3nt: TGTGCCAGCAGATCTAGGGGACAGCCCGATACGCAGTATTTT

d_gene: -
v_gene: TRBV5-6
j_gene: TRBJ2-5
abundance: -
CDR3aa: CASSLAPGIRETQYF
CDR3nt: TGTGCCAGCAGCTTGGCTCCGGGGATTCGGGAGACCCAGTACTTC

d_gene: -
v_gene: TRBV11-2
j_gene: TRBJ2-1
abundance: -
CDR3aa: CASAPQGGAHNEQFF
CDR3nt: TGTGCCAGCGCCCCACAAGGGGGGGCTCACAATGAGCAGTTCTTC

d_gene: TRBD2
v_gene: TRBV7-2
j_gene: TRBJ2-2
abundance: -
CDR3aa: CASSLAGGYTGELFF
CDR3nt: TGTGCCAGCAGCTTAGCGGGGGGGTATACCGGGGAGCTGTTTTTT

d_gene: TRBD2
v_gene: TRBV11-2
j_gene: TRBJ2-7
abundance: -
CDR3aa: CASSLQAGGVYEQYF
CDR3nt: TGTGCCAGCAGCCTTCAAGCGGGGGGCGTTTACGAGCAGTACTTC

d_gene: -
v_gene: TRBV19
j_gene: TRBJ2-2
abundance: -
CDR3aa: CASRRELTGELFF
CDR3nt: TGTGCCAGTAGGAGGGAATTAACCGGGGAGCTGTTTTTT

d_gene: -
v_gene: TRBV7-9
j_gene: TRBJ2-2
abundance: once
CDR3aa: CASRSGSWTADTGELFF
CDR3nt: TGTGCCAGCAGATCCGGATCCTGGACAGCGGACACCGGGGAGCTGTTTTTT

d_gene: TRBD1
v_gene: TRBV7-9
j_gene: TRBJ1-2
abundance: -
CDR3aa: CASSLDIGQGLGGYTF
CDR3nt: TGTGCCAGCAGCTTAGATATCGGACAGGGGTTGGGTGGCTACACCTTC

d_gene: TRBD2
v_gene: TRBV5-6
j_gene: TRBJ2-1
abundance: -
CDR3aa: CASAGTSGIEQFF
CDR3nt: TGTGCCAGCGCAGGGACTAGCGGGATTGAGCAGTTCTTC

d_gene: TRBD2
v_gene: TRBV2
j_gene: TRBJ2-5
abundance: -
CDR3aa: CASSELGAGGPETQYF
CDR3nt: TGTGCCAGCAGTGAACTGGGCGCGGGGGGGCCGGAGACCCAGTACTTC

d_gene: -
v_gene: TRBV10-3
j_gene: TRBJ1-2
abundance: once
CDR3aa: CAIRYLETANYGYTF
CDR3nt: TGTGCCATCCGATATCTAGAGACAGCCAACTATGGCTACACCTTC

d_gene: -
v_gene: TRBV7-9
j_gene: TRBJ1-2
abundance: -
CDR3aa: CASSRTGSGYTF
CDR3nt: TGTGCCAGCAGCCGCACAGGGAGCGGCTACACCTTC

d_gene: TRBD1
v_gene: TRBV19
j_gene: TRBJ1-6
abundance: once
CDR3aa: CASRGTVYSPLHF
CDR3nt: TGTGCCAGTAGGGGGACAGTTTATTCACCCCTCCACTTT

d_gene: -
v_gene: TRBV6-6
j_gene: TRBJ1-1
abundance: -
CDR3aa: CASIMGGGTEAFF
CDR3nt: TGTGCCAGCATCATGGGAGGGGGGACTGAAGCTTTCTTT

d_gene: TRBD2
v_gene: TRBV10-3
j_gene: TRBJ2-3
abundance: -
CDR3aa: CATTPSGGVRADTQYF
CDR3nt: TGTGCCACCACCCCAAGCGGGGGGGTAAGAGCAGATACGCAGTATTTT

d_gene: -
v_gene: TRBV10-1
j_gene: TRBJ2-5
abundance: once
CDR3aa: CASICREETQYF
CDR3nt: TGCGCCAGCATCTGCAGGGAAGAGACCCAGTACTTC

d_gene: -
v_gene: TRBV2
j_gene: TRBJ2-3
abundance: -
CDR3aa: CASSDLGTSTDTQYF
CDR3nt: TGTGCCAGCAGTGACCTCGGGACTAGCACAGATACGCAGTATTTT

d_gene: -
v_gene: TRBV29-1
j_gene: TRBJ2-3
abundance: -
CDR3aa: CSVSGGVGDTQYF
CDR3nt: TGCAGCGTTTCGGGCGGGGTAGGAGATACGCAGTATTTT

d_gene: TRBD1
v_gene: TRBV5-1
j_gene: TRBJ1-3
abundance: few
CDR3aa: CASSLGTGRNTIYF
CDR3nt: TGCGCCAGCAGCTTGGGGACAGGGAGGAACACCATATATTTT

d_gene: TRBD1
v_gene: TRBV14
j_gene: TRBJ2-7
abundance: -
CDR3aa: CASSRRQGPTYEQYF
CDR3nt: TGTGCCAGCAGCCGTAGACAGGGCCCTACCTACGAGCAGTACTTC

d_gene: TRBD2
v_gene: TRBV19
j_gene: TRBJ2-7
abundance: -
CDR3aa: CASSAGLAYEQYF
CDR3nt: TGTGCCAGTAGTGCCGGACTAGCCTACGAGCAGTACTTC

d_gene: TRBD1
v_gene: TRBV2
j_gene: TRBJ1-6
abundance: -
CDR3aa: CASSGTGTYNSPLHF
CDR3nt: TGTGCCAGCAGCGGGACAGGAACCTATAATTCACCCCTCCACTTT

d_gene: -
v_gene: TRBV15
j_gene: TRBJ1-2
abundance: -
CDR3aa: CATSQAGPGYGYTF
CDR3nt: TGTGCCACCAGCCAGGCGGGCCCTGGGTATGGCTACACCTTC

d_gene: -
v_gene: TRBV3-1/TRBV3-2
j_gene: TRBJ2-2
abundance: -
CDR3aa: CASEKNTGELFF
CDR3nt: TGTGCCAGCGAGAAGAACACCGGGGAGCTGTTTTTT

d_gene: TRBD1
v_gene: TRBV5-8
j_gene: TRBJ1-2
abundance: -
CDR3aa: CASSGGRWDSLNYGYTF
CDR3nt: TGTGCCAGCAGCGGAGGAAGGTGGGACAGCCTTAACTATGGCTACACCTTC

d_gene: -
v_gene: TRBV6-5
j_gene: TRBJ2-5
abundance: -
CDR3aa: CASRPLLNGKETQYF
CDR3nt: TGTGCCAGCAGACCTCTCCTGAACGGGAAAGAGACCCAGTACTTC

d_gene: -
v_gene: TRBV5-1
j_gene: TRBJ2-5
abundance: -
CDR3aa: CASSSPIASETQYF
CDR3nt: TGCGCCAGCAGCTCTCCTATAGCGTCCGAGACCCAGTACTTC

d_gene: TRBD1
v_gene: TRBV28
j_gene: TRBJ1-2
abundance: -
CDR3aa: CASRPTGGHYGYTF
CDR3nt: TGTGCCAGCAGACCGACAGGGGGCCACTATGGCTACACCTTC

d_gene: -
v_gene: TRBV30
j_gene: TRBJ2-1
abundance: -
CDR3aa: CAWSLASPEQFF
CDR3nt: TGTGCCTGGAGTTTGGCATCCCCTGAGCAGTTCTTC

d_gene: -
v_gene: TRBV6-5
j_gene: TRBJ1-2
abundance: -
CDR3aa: CASSTYQGSNYGYTF
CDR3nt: TGTGCCAGCAGTACCTACCAGGGGTCTAACTATGGCTACACCTTC

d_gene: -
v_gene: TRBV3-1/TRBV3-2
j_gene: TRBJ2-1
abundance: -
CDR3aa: CASSPRGAAYNEQFF
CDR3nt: TGTGCCAGCAGCCCTCGGGGGGCCGCCTACAATGAGCAGTTCTTC

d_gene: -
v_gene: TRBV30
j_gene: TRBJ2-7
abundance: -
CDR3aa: CAWGQRGYEQYF
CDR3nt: TGTGCCTGGGGACAGAGGGGCTACGAGCAGTACTTC

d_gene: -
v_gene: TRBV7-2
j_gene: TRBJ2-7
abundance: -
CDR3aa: CASSLGPAPSYEQYF
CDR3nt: TGTGCCAGCAGCTTAGGTCCAGCGCCTTCCTACGAGCAGTACTTC

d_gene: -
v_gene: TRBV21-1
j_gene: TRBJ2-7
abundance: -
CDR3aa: CASSTLGLARGSYEQYF
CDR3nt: TGTGCCAGCAGCACTCTGGGACTAGCGCGTGGATCCTACGAGCAGTACTTC

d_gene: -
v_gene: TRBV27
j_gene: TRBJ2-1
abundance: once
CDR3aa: CASSTRPGNNEQFF
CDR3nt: TGTGCCAGCAGCACCCGGCCAGGGAACAATGAGCAGTTCTTC

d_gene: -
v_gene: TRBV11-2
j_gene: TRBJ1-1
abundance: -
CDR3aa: CASSLGRGTEAFF
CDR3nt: TGTGCCAGCAGCTTAGGCAGGGGCACTGAAGCTTTCTTT

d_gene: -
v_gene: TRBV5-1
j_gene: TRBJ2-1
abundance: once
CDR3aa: CASSLAQSNEQFF
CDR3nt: TGCGCCAGCAGCTTGGCCCAATCCAATGAGCAGTTCTTC

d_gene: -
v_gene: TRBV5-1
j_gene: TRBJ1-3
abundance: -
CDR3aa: CASSLEGGQSSGNTIYF
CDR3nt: TGCGCCAGCAGCTTGGAGGGAGGGCAGAGCTCTGGAAACACCATATATTTT

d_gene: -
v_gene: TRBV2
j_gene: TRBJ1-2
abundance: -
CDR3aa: CASSEPGNYGYTF
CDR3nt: TGTGCCAGCAGTGAACCAGGGAACTATGGCTACACCTTC

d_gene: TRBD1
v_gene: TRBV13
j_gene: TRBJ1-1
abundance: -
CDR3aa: CASSPYRQGRNTEAFF
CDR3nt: TGTGCCAGCAGCCCATATAGACAGGGCCGAAACACTGAAGCTTTCTTT